This is a list of T cell receptor beta chains from one sample in a study of CXCR3-negative and CXCR3-positive naive CD8 T cells. TCRdb reanalyzed the 5' RACE reads and collapses them to one entry per CDR3 protein, without DNA. This sample lists 130,000 or so distinct CDR3 sequences; its ten largest clones have 0.41%. The sample taken for sequencing was naive CXCR3+ CD8+ T cells from blood. The source is a human donor in good health. Some clones in this sample may be carry-over from other donors' samples. The CDR3 runs from the conserved cysteine through the conserved F or W.

J | V | CDR3
TRBJ1-3 | TRBV12-3/TRBV12-4 | CASSYTSSGNTIYF
TRBJ2-1 | TRBV12-3/TRBV12-4 | CALAQAPSGGAIRYNEQFF
TRBJ2-1 | TRBV21-1 | CASSTGTSLNEQFF
TRBJ1-5 | TRBV7-4 | CASSLHLNQPQHF
TRBJ2-2 | TRBV9 | CASSVASDGELFF
TRBJ2-7 | TRBV7-2 | CASSLYPEGGSSYEQYF
TRBJ2-2 | TRBV29-1 | CSAIIRDRDTGELFF
TRBJ2-3 | TRBV4-2 | CASSQDDKGISTDTQYF
TRBJ2-7 | TRBV5-1 | CASSAWTGNEQYF
TRBJ2-1 | TRBV24-1 | CATSDSTGVIYNEQFF
TRBJ2-7 | TRBV7-2 | CASSFAGGSYEQYF